A selection of T cell receptor beta chains follows, all from one sample in a study of blood T cell repertoires in COVID-19. Clones were read by immunoSEQ multiplex PCR, and TCRdb kept only the in-frame ones, dropping some. The sample records around 200,000 clones, around four fifths being singletons. Sequenced sample: peripheral blood. These TCRs come from a man aged 45 to 65 with active or convalescent COVID-19. Each CDR3 is given with its conserved first and last residue. The D gene is left open where the match is weak. Size is omitted from some rows. Given values are once, few, many or a class for expanded clones.

size	V	J	D	DNA	CDR3
-	TRBV28	TRBJ2-4	-	TGTGCCAGCAGTTTATTGGCCAGGTTTAGGCAAGTGATCTTC	CASSLLARFRQVIF
-	TRBV6-1	TRBJ1-2	TRBD1	TGTGCCAGCAGTGAGGCGGGACAGAATCTCAACTATGGCTACACCTTC	CASSEAGQNLNYGYTF
-	TRBV7-6	TRBJ2-1	-	TGTGCCAGCACCGTGACAAGGGACAGCGGGAGTGAGCAGTTCTTC	CASTVTRDSGSEQFF
-	TRBV5-1	TRBJ1-1	-	TGCGCCAGCAGCTTGGGGGGAGATGGTACTGAAGCTTTCTTT	CASSLGGDGTEAFF
once	TRBV6-2/TRBV6-3	TRBJ2-5	-	TGTGCCAGCAGCCCCCCCTTGGGAGCGGAGACCCAGTACTTC	CASSPPLGAETQYF
many	TRBV5-4	TRBJ2-7	-	TGTGCCAGCAGCTCTTCGCAGGGTGCGTACGAGCAGTACTTC	CASSSSQGAYEQYF
-	TRBV5-1	TRBJ2-2	TRBD2	TGCGCCAGCAGCTCGGGACTAGCAGCCACCGGGGAGCTGTTTTTT	CASSSGLAATGELFF
-	TRBV4-1	TRBJ2-7	-	TGCGCCAGCAGCCAAGCAGGGCCCACTAGCCTAAACTACGAGCAGTACTTC	CASSQAGPTSLNYEQYF
-	TRBV30	TRBJ1-4	TRBD1	TGTGCCTGGATCGACAGGGGAGTCGGTGAAAAACTGTTTTTT	CAWIDRGVGEKLFF
once	TRBV27	TRBJ1-2	-	TGTGCCAGCAGCTCGGACACTTCATCTTCTGGCTACACCTTC	CASSSDTSSSGYTF
-	TRBV30	TRBJ1-6	-	TGTGCCTGGAGGACTGGACTGGGAAATTCACCCCTCCACTTT	CAWRTGLGNSPLHF
-	TRBV10-3	TRBJ2-1	-	TGTGCCATCAGTGATTCGGGGACCTACAATGAGCAGTTCTTC	CAISDSGTYNEQFF
few	TRBV6-6	TRBJ1-2	-	TGTGCCAGCAGTTCCACAGGGAACTATGGCTACACCTTC	CASSSTGNYGYTF
-	TRBV19	TRBJ2-7	TRBD2	TGTGCCAGTAGGGCTAGCGGGGTCTCCTACGAGCAGTACTTC	CASRASGVSYEQYF
-	TRBV28	TRBJ1-1	TRBD1	TGTGCCAGCAGCCCAGGGGGCCTGAGGGCTTTCTTT	CASSPGGLRAFF
-	TRBV3-1/TRBV3-2	TRBJ2-2	TRBD2	TGTGCCAGCAGCCAACACCCCGGCGGGAGGACCGGGGAGCTGTTTTTT	CASSQHPGGRTGELFF
-	TRBV12-3/TRBV12-4	TRBJ1-1	-	TGTGCCAGCAGCCCAGGGTCCCCTGAAGCTTTCTTT	CASSPGSPEAFF
-	TRBV25-1	TRBJ1-1	TRBD1	TGTGCCAGCAGTGAACCTCAGACAGGGGGCACTGAAGCTTTCTTT	CASSEPQTGGTEAFF
-	TRBV5-1	TRBJ1-1	-	TGCGCCAGCAGCTTGAGGACAGAGAACACTGAAGCTTTCTTT	CASSLRTENTEAFF
-	TRBV18	TRBJ1-6	-	TGTGCCAGCTCGGGCATGAGCTCCTATAATTCACCCCTCCACTTT	CASSGMSSYNSPLHF
-	TRBV6-5	TRBJ1-2	TRBD1	TGTGCCAGCAGTTGGGACAGGAAGAACTATGGCTACACCTTC	CASSWDRKNYGYTF
-	TRBV5-1	TRBJ2-5	TRBD1	TGCGCCAGCAGCCTCCGACAGGGGGCGGGAGAGACCCAGTACTTC	CASSLRQGAGETQYF
-	TRBV6-2/TRBV6-3	TRBJ1-5	-	TGTGCCAGCAGCTTCCCCCTTAGGGGGGGGAATCCCAATCAGCCCCAGCATTTT	CASSFPLRGGNPNQPQHF
once	TRBV20-1	TRBJ1-2	-	TGCAGTGCGGGGGGAGGACATGGCTACACCTTC	CSAGGGHGYTF
-	TRBV7-2	TRBJ2-2	TRBD2	TGTGCCAGCAGCCGCAAAGTAGCGGGGGGGAAGTCAAGTCAGCTGTTTTTT	CASSRKVAGGKSSQLFF
once	TRBV4-1	TRBJ1-5	TRBD1	TGCGCCAGCAGCCAAGGACAGGGGGGAATTCAGCCCCAGCATTTT	CASSQGQGGIQPQHF
-	TRBV19	TRBJ2-5	TRBD2	TGTGCCAGCGGGACTAGCGGGAGTCCAAAGACCCAGTACTTC	CASGTSGSPKTQYF
-	TRBV30	TRBJ1-4	TRBD1	TGTGCCTGGAAAGGGGGCTTTGGCGAAAAACTGTTTTTT	CAWKGGFGEKLFF
once	TRBV2	TRBJ1-1	TRBD1	TGTGCCAGCAGTGATGGCAGGGGGCTGGGCACTGAAGCTTTCTTT	CASSDGRGLGTEAFF
-	TRBV7-9	TRBJ1-4	TRBD1	TGTGCCAGCAGCTTACGGGACAGGGGTAATGAAAAACTGTTTTTT	CASSLRDRGNEKLFF
-	TRBV4-1	TRBJ1-4	-	TGCGCCAGCAGCCAAGATAGGGTTATCTCCCGAGCAAGAGGGGAAAAACTGTTTTTT	CASSQDRVISRARGEKLFF
-	TRBV7-2	TRBJ1-2	-	TGTGCCAGCAGCTTAGAGGCCCGGGGAGTCTCCGACTATGGCTACACCTTC	CASSLEARGVSDYGYTF
once	TRBV21-1	TRBJ2-7	-	TGTGCCAGCAGCCAAAGACAGGGTCCGGGCTCCTACGAGCAGTACTTC	CASSQRQGPGSYEQYF
-	TRBV15	TRBJ1-4	TRBD1	TGTGCCACCAGCAGAGACTCGGGACAGGGGCTTAATGAAAAACTGTTTTTT	CATSRDSGQGLNEKLFF
-	TRBV27	TRBJ2-7	TRBD2	TGTGCCAGCAGTCATCCAGGAGCGGGAGGGCCTTACGAGCAGTACTTC	CASSHPGAGGPYEQYF